This T cell receptor beta chain was captured by sequencing in a study of blood T cell repertoires in COVID-19. Study as a whole: Sites across the United States, Italy and Spain contributed samples from acute and convalescent COVID-19.

The CDR3 has 15 amino acids. V was cut by 8 bases and J by 6 bases, with 20 bases left in between. Per germline, CDR1 MNHEY and CDR2 SMNVEV (reference sequence). Generated by immunoSEQ multiplex PCR, the TCRdb table keeps only in-frame clones and is missing some. Of 63,000 or so clones listed, about 88% are singletons. This clonotype was obtained from a human donor in a cohort sampled during active COVID-19. This rearrangement joins TRBV27 to TRBJ2-4; a possible D gene is TRBD1 (5 bases). Sequenced input: peripheral blood. CDR3 region: CASSPPGQGINIQYF. CDR3 sequence (DNA): TGTGCCAGCTCCCCCCCCGGGCAGGGCATAAACATTCAGTACTTC.